This T cell receptor beta chain was documented in a study of T cell changes during pregnancy in multiple sclerosis (dated by TCRdb to between 2018 and 2021). In the study overall: The study examined how the T cell repertoire changed over the course of pregnancy in women with multiple sclerosis.

In regard to this clone: Its antigen remains unidentified. No base quality values were provided; no much bigger clone lies one nucleotide off.

V is trimmed back by 3 bases and J by 3 bases, and the junction contains 11 bases that no gene match accounts for. From cysteine to phenylalanine, the CDR3 is 16 amino acids long. The DNA shown is the 48-base CDR3, in frame from base 1. The library relied on the immunoSEQ multiplex PCR assay. TCRdb limited this immuneACCESS table to in-frame rearrangements with V and J called. A share of clones is missing; checked studies link under half to unresolved V genes, and the rest is unexplained. The sample table shows roughly 37,000 clones, and about 90% are seen once. Over 20% of the sample goes to the ten largest clones.

Material: CD8+ T cells from peripheral blood mononuclear cells, obtained before pregnancy. The chain links TRBV5-3 with TRBJ2-5, and TRBD2 matches 7 of the central bases. TRBV5-3 is designated an ORF whose function remains uncertain. The source is a female donor with multiple sclerosis, enrolled in a pregnancy study. The CDR3 protein: CARSSGPAGEEETQYF. The sequenced DNA is TGTGCCAGAAGCTCAGGTCCGGCGGGAGAAGAAGAGACCCAGTACTTC.